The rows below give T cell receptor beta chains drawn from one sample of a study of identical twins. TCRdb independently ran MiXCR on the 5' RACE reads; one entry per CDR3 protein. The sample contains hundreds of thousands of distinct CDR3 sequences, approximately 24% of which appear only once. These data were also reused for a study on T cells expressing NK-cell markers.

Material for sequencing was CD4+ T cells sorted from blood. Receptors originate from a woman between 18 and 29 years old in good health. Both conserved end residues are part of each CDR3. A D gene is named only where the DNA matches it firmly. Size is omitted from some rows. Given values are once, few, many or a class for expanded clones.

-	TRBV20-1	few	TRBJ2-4	TGCAGTGCTAGTCTCAGCGGGTGGTTAGCCAAAAACATTCAGTACTTC	CSASLSGWLAKNIQYF
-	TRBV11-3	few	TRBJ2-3	TGTGCCAGCAGCTTCCAGAGTACCACAGATACGCAGTATTTT	CASSFQSTTDTQYF
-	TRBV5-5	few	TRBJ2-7	TGTGCCAGCAGCTTTCAGTCTACCTACGAGCAGTACTTC	CASSFQSTYEQYF
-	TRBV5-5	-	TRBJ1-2	TGTGCCAGCAGCTTGGTTACAAATATCCAATATGGCTACACCTTC	CASSLVTNIQYGYTF
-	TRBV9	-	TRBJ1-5	TGTGCCAGCAGCGTAGCGGAGACTCAGCCCCAGCATTTT	CASSVAETQPQHF
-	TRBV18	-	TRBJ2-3	TGTGCCAGCTCACGCATTGGATCAGATACGCAGTATTTT	CASSRIGSDTQYF
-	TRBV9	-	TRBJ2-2	TGTGCCAGCAGCGTAGGGGCAGTGATGAACACCGGGGAGCTGTTTTTT	CASSVGAVMNTGELFF
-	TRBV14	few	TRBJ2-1	TGTGCCAGCAGCCAAAAGACAGGCTCCTACAATGAGCAGTTCTTC	CASSQKTGSYNEQFF
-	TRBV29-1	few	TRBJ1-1	TGCAGCGTCGGACAGACGAACACTGAAGCTTTCTTT	CSVGQTNTEAFF
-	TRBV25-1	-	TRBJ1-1	TGTGCCAGCAGTGAACGGGACACTGAAGCTTTCTTT	CASSERDTEAFF
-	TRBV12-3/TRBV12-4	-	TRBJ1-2	TGTGCCAGCAGTTTAGGGACAGTGGTAGGCTACACCTTC	CASSLGTVVGYTF
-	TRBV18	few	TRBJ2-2	TGTGCCAGCTCACCAGCTCATGCTACCGGGGAGCTGTTTTTT	CASSPAHATGELFF
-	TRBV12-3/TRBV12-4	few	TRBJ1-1	TGTGCCAGCAGTTTCCGCCACAGCTCAAACACTGAAGCTTTCTTT	CASSFRHSSNTEAFF
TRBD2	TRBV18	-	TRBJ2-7	TGTGCCAGCTCACCTTACGCCGGGACTAGCGGGTACGAGCAGTACTTC	CASSPYAGTSGYEQYF
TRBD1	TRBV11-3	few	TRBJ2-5	TGTGCCAGCAGCGCTAGGGACAGCAAAGAGACCCAGTACTTC	CASSARDSKETQYF
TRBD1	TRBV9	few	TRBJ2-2	TGTGCCAGCAGCCCTCTGGGACAGGGGTCCGGGGAGCTGTTTTTT	CASSPLGQGSGELFF